The T cell receptor beta chain under discussion was sequenced for a study of T cells expressing NK-cell markers. Study-wide background: It was from sorted CD3+CD56+NKG2C+, CD3+CD56+NKG2C- and CD3+CD56-NKG2C+ T cells that TCR beta repertoires came. General study points: For 6 or 7 donors, the dominant NKG2C+ clonotypes made up roughly 1.0-7.0% of their CD8+ T cells. Evidence did not settle whether expanded NKG2C+ T cell clones targeted HCMV.

Germline lookup yields CDR1 SGHTA and CDR2 FQGNSA. This CDR3 contains 11 residues. Of note for this clonotype: Its antigen is currently unknown.

Generation of TCR beta cDNA was performed by 5'RACE template switching incorporating UMIs. TCRdb reprocessed the 5' RACE reads and keeps a single row for each CDR3 protein, giving no DNA. The sample has about 440,000 distinct CDR3 sequences. The J gene is TRBJ2-3, the V gene TRBV7-2. This receptor was taken from a woman aged 18 to 75 in good health. Input material: blood T cells: a sorted CD56 or NKG2C T cell subset, CD4+ or CD8+ T cells, or bulk PBMC T cells (not recorded which). CDR3 region: CASSSGIVQYF.